The 20 T cell receptor beta chains in this list originate from one sample, sequenced in a study of blood T cell repertoires in COVID-19. Sequencing used immunoSEQ multiplex PCR; TCRdb keeps in-frame clones, though not all of them. The sample consists of 130,000 or so clones, roughly nine tenths of them appearing once. Sequenced material: peripheral blood. All receptors derive from a man between 65 and 80 years old with active or convalescent COVID-19.

V usage is TRBV7-2 and J usage is TRBJ2-3; 7 bases agree with TRBD2. CDR1 SGHTA and CDR2 FQGNSA come from the germline V gene. With 3 bases clipped from V and 5 bases from J, the junction kept 5 bases outside the gene matches. The CDR3 length is 14 residues. CDR3 DNA: TGTGCCAGCAGCTTCTCCGGACTAGTAGATACGCAGTATTTT. Amino acids: CASSFSGLVDTQYF.

This rearrangement joins TRBV5-1 to TRBJ2-2; perhaps TRBD1 as D (6 bases). Germline CDR1 is SGHRS and CDR2 is YFSETQ. Trimming shortened V by 4 bases and J by 4 bases, and 11 bases separated the two germline ends. The CDR3 contains 14 residues. CDR3 coding DNA: TGCGCCAGCAGCGTGGGACAAGGCACCGGGGAGCTGTTTTTT. Translation: CASSVGQGTGELFF.

This clone appeared a few times. The chain's CDR3 is CAWNKQGGNQPQHF. The DNA for the CDR3 is TGTGCCTGGAACAAACAGGGGGGCAATCAGCCCCAGCATTTT. J is TRBJ1-5 and V is TRBV30; 8 bases match TRBD1. V gave up 4 bases and J gave up 2 bases; unmatched junction bases: 4. Per the germline V gene, CDR1 is GTSNPN and CDR2 is SVGIG (reference sequence). This CDR3 contains 14 residues.

V usage is TRBV30 and J usage is TRBJ1-4; 7 bases are a match to TRBD1. The CDR3 is made up of 14 amino acids. Germline loops: CDR1 GTSNPN, CDR2 SVGIG (reference sequence). Trimming removed 1 base from V and 11 bases from J; junction bases left unmatched: 10. The CDR3 bases are TGTGCCTGGAGTGGGCGGACAGGAAGTGTTAAACTGTTTTTT. It specifies CAWSGRTGSVKLFF.

The gene calls are TRBV7-8 and TRBJ2-7; 9 bases map to TRBD1. This CDR3 region has 16 residues. Germline-derived CDR1 and CDR2 are SGHVS and FQNEAQ. The junction had 11 bases not matched to a gene; V was cut back by 5 bases and J by 3 bases. CDR3: CASSPRVGQGLYEQYF. CDR3 bases: TGTGCCAGCAGCCCTAGGGTGGGACAGGGCCTCTACGAGCAGTACTTC.

This clone turned up a few times. The CDR3 spells CASSPGTGIGDQPQHF. DNA of the CDR3: TGTGCCAGCAGTCCCGGGACAGGGATCGGGGATCAGCCCCAGCATTTT. The gene calls are TRBV27 and TRBJ1-5, with TRBD1 matching over 9 bases. Losses at the gene ends were 5 bases for V and 5 bases for J; bases not matched to a gene: 10. The germline V gene encodes CDR1 MNHEY and CDR2 SMNVEV (reference sequence). The CDR3 extends over 16 amino acids.

J is TRBJ2-2 and V is TRBV5-8; TRBD1 is a possible D gene (6 bases). Germline CDR1 SGHTS, CDR2 YDEGEE. The ends were cut back, 0 bases at V and 2 bases at J, with 8 bases in the middle. The CDR3 contains 15 residues. The CDR3 sequence is CASSLGGLNTGELFF. DNA of the CDR3: TGTGCCAGCAGCTTGGGGGGGCTTAACACCGGGGAGCTGTTTTTT.

The V call is TRBV24-1, the J call TRBJ1-2; 7 bases are a match to TRBD1. The J segment lost 4 bases and the V segment lost 3 bases, leaving 4 bases of the junction unmatched. The germline V gene has CDR1 KGHDR and CDR2 SFDVKD. The CDR3 length is 14 residues. Here the CDR3 DNA reads TGTGCCACCAGTGATCATGCAGGGGGCTATGGCTACACCTTC. It translates to CATSDHAGGYGYTF.

The rearrangement links TRBV15 to TRBJ2-2; D not certain. Germline V gene sequence: CDR1 LNHNV, CDR2 YYDKDF (reference sequence). V lost 0 bases, J lost 3 bases, and 5 bases lay in between. The CDR3 contains 14 residues. Written as DNA, the CDR3 is TGTGCCACCAGCAGAGATACTGACACCGGGGAGCTGTTTTTT. Translating it yields CATSRDTDTGELFF. The complete variable domain, with remaining parts taken from reference TRBV15 and TRBJ2-2, reads DAMVIQNPRYQVTQFGKPVTLSCSQTLNHNVMYWYQQKSSQAPKLLFHYYDKDFNNEADTPDNFQSRRPNTSFCFLDIRSPGLGDTAMYLCATSRDTDTGELFFGEGSRLTVL.

The rearrangement joins TRBV14 to TRBJ2-1, with 10 bases that match TRBD2. Germline V CDR1 and CDR2: SGHDN, FVKESK. The V and J ends lost 2 bases and 0 bases, in that order; junction bases with no gene match: 13. This CDR3 comprises 20 residues. The CDR3 nucleotides read TGTGCCAGCAGCCAACTACCAAAAGGACTAGCGGCAAGCTCCTACAATGAGCAGTTCTTC. Residues: CASSQLPKGLAASSYNEQFF.

This clone appeared once. The V call is TRBV9, the J call TRBJ2-1; weak D call: TRBD2 (6 bases). The CDR3 consists of 15 residues. Trimming stripped 0 bases from V and 4 bases from J, with 11 bases between. Germline V gene data show CDR1 as SGDLS and CDR2 as YYNGEE. CDR3 sequence: CASSVAGAEYNEQFF. In DNA, the CDR3 is TGTGCCAGCAGCGTAGCGGGAGCCGAATACAATGAGCAGTTCTTC.

The V and J genes are TRBV7-2 and TRBJ1-6; a weak D match, TRBD1 (6 bases). The V gene lost 5 bases and the J gene lost 3 bases, with 23 bases spanning the gap. This CDR3 is 19 amino acids long. The germline V gene has CDR1 SGHTA and CDR2 FQGNSA. This chain's CDR3 is CASSTSGGRMSIYNSPLHF. The CDR3 region has the DNA TGTGCCAGCAGCACCTCGGGGGGGCGGATGTCTATCTATAATTCACCCCTCCACTTT. The whole variable domain, remainder taken from reference TRBV7-2 and TRBJ1-6, is GAGVSQSPSNKVTEKGKDVELRCDPISGHTALYWYRQSLGQGLEFLIYFQGNSAPDKSGLPSDRFSAERTGGSVSTLTIQRTQQEDSAVYLCASSTSGGRMSIYNSPLHFGNGTRLTVT.

The rearrangement joins TRBV5-1 to TRBJ2-2; TRBD2 matches 8 bases. The ends lost 5 bases at V and 3 bases at J; junction bases unmatched: 9. CDR3 length: 16 residues. CDR1 and CDR2 from the germline V gene are SGHRS and YFSETQ. CDR3 bases: TGCGCCAGCAGTACTGCCGCGGGACTAGACACCGGGGAGCTGTTTTTT. Residues: CASSTAAGLDTGELFF.

The chain carries TRBV2 and TRBJ1-1; D might be TRBD1 (6 bases). CDR1 is SNHLY and CDR2 is FYNNEI in the germline V gene. Trimming removed 2 bases from V and 9 bases from J, with 13 bases in between. CDR3 length equals 13 residues. CDR3: CASSEPNGGQAFF. The CDR3 DNA follows: TGTGCCAGCAGTGAACCGAATGGGGGCCAAGCTTTCTTT.

This rearrangement joins TRBV6-5 to TRBJ1-2, with D perhaps matching TRBD1 (5 bases). The CDR3 contains 13 residues. V lost 0 bases and J 5 bases, leaving 7 bases between the germline ends. Germline-derived CDR1 and CDR2 are MNHEY and SVGAGI. CDR3: CASSYSGPYGYTF. CDR3 coding DNA: TGTGCCAGCAGTTACTCGGGGCCTTATGGCTACACCTTC.

The chain's CDR3 is CASSLAGRRNGYTF. The CDR3 DNA is TGTGCCAGCAGTTTAGCGGGGAGGAGGAATGGCTACACCTTC. The J gene is TRBJ1-2, the V gene TRBV28; D remains ambiguous. The V gene's germline CDR1 is MDHEN and CDR2 SYDVKM. V was shortened by 2 bases and J by 6 bases, with 13 bases between the two germline ends. The length of the CDR3 is 14 residues.

On this clone itself: Within the sample, other DNA sequences also encode this same CDR3. The V and J genes are TRBV3-1 (or the pseudogene TRBV3-2) and TRBJ1-5, with a weak D call TRBD1 (6 bases). The V end lost 1 base, the J end lost 2 bases, and 6 bases lay between the germline ends. The CDR3 sequence is 14 residues long. Germline lookup yields CDR1 LGHDT and CDR2 YNNKEL (reference sequence). CDR3 in amino acids: CASSQAGGNQPQHF. CDR3 in DNA: TGTGCCAGCAGCCAAGCAGGGGGCAATCAGCCCCAGCATTTT.

This clone has just a few counts. The V and J genes are TRBV4-1 and TRBJ2-1; 12 bases agree with TRBD2. The CDR3 is 15 residues long. Germline CDR1 MGHRA, CDR2 YSYEKL. The V gene end was trimmed by 1 base and the J gene end by 8 bases; junction bases not matched to a gene: 3. The CDR3 bases are TGCGCCAGCAGCCAAGGACTAGCGGGAGTGGATGAGCAGTTCTTC. Its protein product is CASSQGLAGVDEQFF.

CDR3 sequence: CASRGQERVIKPQHF. DNA of the CDR3: TGTGCCAGCAGGGGACAGGAACGCGTTATCAAGCCCCAGCATTTT. J is TRBJ1-5 and V is TRBV2; the match to TRBD1 covers 8 bases. V shed 6 bases and J 8 bases; nucleotides not matched to a gene: 12. The CDR3 sequence is 15 residues long. Per the germline V gene, CDR1 is SNHLY and CDR2 is FYNNEI.

The V gene is TRBV7-8, the J gene TRBJ1-2; 9 bases agree with TRBD1. The CDR3 covers 15 residues. V trimming: 3 bases; J trimming: 8 bases; junction bases outside the gene matches: 10. In germline, CDR1 is SGHVS, CDR2 FQNEAQ. The CDR3 coding sequence is TGTGCCAGCAGCTTTGGGACAGGGAGTCCGGACGGCTACACCTTC. Translated: CASSFGTGSPDGYTF. The entire variable domain, with the rest obtained from reference TRBV7-8 and TRBJ1-2, is as follows: GAGVSQSPRYKVAKRGQDVALRCDPISGHVSLFWYQQALGQGPEFLTYFQNEAQLDKSGLPSDRFFAERPEGSVSTLKIQRTQQEDSAVYLCASSFGTGSPDGYTFGSGTRLTVV.